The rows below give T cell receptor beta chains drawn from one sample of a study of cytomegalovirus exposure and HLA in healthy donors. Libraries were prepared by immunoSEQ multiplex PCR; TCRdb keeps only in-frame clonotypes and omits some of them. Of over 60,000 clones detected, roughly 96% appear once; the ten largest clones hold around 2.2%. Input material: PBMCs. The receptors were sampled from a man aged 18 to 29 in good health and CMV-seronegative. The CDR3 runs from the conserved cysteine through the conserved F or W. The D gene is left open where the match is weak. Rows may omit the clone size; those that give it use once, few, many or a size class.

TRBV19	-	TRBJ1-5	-	TGTGCCAGTAGTGACCCCCAGGTTAGCAATCAGCCCCAGCATTTT	CASSDPQVSNQPQHF
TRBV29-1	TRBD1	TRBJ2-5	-	TGCAGCGTCGCCGGACAGGCTAAAGAGACCCAGTACTTC	CSVAGQAKETQYF
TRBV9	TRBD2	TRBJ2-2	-	TGTGCCAGCAGCGTAGCGACTAGCGGAGACACCGGGGAGCTGTTTTTT	CASSVATSGDTGELFF
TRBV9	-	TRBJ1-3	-	TGTGCCAGCAGCGTGGGAGGGGACGCCATATATTTT	CASSVGGDAIYF
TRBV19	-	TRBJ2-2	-	TGTGCCAGTAAGCCCGCCGGCGGGGAGCTGTTTTTT	CASKPAGGELFF
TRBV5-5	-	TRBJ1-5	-	TGTGCCAGCAGCCCAGGACACAACAATCAGCCCCAGCATTTT	CASSPGHNNQPQHF
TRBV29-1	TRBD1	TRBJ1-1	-	TGCAGCGTTGGACAGGGGGCCAACATGAACACTGAAGCTTTCTTT	CSVGQGANMNTEAFF
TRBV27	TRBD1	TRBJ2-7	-	TGTGCCAGCGCACAGGGACAGGGGATTTACGAGCAGTACTTC	CASAQGQGIYEQYF
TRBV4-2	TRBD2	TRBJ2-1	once	TGTGCCAGCAGCCCAAGACTAGCGGGAGACCATGAGCAGTTCTTC	CASSPRLAGDHEQFF
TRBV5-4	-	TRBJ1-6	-	TGTGCCAGCAGCTGCCCCCGGGGGGGGAGTGATTCACCCCTCCACTTT	CASSCPRGGSDSPLHF
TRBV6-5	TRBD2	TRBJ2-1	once	TGTGCCAGTCAGCGGGGTAGCTCCTACAATGAGCAGTTCTTC	CASQRGSSYNEQFF
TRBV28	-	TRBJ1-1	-	TGTGCCAGCAGTTTCAGGGAAGCTTTCTTT	CASSFREAFF
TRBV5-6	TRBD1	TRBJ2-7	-	TGTGCCAGCAGCTTAAGGCAGGGGGCGGATGGGCAGTACTTC	CASSLRQGADGQYF
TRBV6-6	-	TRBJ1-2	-	TGTGCCAGCAGTTCCAGTGAAGCCGACTACTATGGCTACACCTTC	CASSSSEADYYGYTF
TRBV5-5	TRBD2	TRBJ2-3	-	TGTGCCAGCAGCCGGACTAGCGGGAGGACAGATACGCAGTATTTT	CASSRTSGRTDTQYF
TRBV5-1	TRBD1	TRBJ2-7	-	TGCGCCAGCAGCCGCACTGGACAGGGGCTCAACGAGCAGTACTTC	CASSRTGQGLNEQYF
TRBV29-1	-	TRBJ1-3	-	TGCAGCGTTGATACCAGGGGTCTAGGGAACACCATATATTTT	CSVDTRGLGNTIYF
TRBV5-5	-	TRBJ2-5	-	TGTGCCAGCAGCTTGGCCCAGTACCAAGAGACCCAGTACTTC	CASSLAQYQETQYF
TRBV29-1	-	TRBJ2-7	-	TGCAGCGTTGAAACCATGGAAGGACAAGTCTACGAGCAGTACTTC	CSVETMEGQVYEQYF
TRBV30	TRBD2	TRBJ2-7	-	TGTGCCTGGGGGCTAGCGGGAGCCCTCTACGAGCAGTACTTC	CAWGLAGALYEQYF
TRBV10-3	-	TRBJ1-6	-	TGTGCCACCTCAACTGAGAATAATTCACCCCTCCACTTT	CATSTENNSPLHF
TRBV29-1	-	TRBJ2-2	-	TGCAGCGTTGAAGAAGTCAGGGACGGGGAGCTGTTTTTT	CSVEEVRDGELFF
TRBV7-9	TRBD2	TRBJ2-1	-	TGTGCCAGCAGTTCTCATAGCGGGCATTCCTACAATGAGCAGTTCTTC	CASSSHSGHSYNEQFF
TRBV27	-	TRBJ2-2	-	TGTGCCAGCAGTTTCAGGTTGGACACCGGGGAGCTGTTTTTT	CASSFRLDTGELFF
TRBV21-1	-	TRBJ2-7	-	TGTGCCAGCAGCAAAGACCCACTAGCGCTCACCTACGAGCAGTACTTC	CASSKDPLALTYEQYF
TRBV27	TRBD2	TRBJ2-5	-	TGTGCCAGCAGTCCTATAGCGGGAGGGGTGGAGACCCAGTACTTC	CASSPIAGGVETQYF
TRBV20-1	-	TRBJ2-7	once	TGCAGTGCTGCCTCAGGGTACGAGCAGTACTTC	CSAASGYEQYF
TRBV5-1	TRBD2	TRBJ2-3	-	TGCGCCAGCAGCCCCCCGGTCCTAGCGGGAAGCACAGATACGCAGTATTTT	CASSPPVLAGSTDTQYF
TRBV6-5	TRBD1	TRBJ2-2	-	TGTGCCAGCCTACCACAGGGGGCAAACACCGGGGAGCTGTTTTTT	CASLPQGANTGELFF
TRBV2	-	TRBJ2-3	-	TGTGCCAGCAGTGAAATAGAGTTCGGAGGCAGCACAGATACGCAGTATTTT	CASSEIEFGGSTDTQYF